The text below deals with one T cell receptor (beta chain). Unmatched junction bases numbered 9, after V lost 5 bases and J lost 5 bases. Germline CDR1 reads MDHEN; CDR2 reads SYDVKM. This CDR3 comprises 15 residues. This record comes from a study of blood T cell repertoires in COVID-19. Study-level information: Nucleic acid was either cDNA or gDNA, and it came from T cells, B-cell-depleted T cells, or PBMCs.

In the authors' workflow: The assay estimated nucleated cells by amplifying reference gene primers. TCRdb's table, derived via immunoSEQ multiplex PCR, lists solely in-frame clones and lacks some. The DNA gave D and trimming, while V, J and clone size come from that table. The sample has about 430,000 clones, approximately 90% seen once; the top ten hold about 1.5%. J is TRBJ2-7 and V is TRBV28, with 10 bases matching TRBD2. The clonotype was recovered from a woman aged 18-29 years who had been exposed to COVID-19. The sequencing input was PBMCs or T cells enriched from blood (not recorded which). The CDR3, as DNA: TGTGCCAGCAGTCCGAGCGGGAGGGTCTTCCACGAGCAGTACTTC. Protein: CASSPSGRVFHEQYF.